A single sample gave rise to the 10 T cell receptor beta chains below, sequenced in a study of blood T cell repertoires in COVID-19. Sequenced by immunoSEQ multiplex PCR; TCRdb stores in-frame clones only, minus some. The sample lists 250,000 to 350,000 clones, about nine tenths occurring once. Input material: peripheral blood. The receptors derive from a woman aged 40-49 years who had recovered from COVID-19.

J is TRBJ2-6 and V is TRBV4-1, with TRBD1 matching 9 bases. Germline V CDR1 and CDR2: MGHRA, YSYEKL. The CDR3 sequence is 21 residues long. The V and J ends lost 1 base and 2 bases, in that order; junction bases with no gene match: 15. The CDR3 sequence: CASSQVRVFGTGITGANVLTF. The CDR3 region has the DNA TGCGCCAGCAGCCAAGTTCGGGTATTTGGGACAGGGATCACTGGGGCCAACGTCCTGACTTTC.

In nucleotides, the CDR3 is TGTGCCACCAGCCCCGGGACATGGGCAGGGCAGCCCCAGCATTTT. As protein: CATSPGTWAGQPQHF. The chain couples TRBV24-1 to TRBJ1-5; TRBD1 is a possible D gene (6 bases). The CDR3 consists of 15 residues. The V end lost 7 bases, the J end lost 7 bases, and 19 bases lay between the germline ends. Germline lookup yields CDR1 KGHDR and CDR2 SFDVKD.

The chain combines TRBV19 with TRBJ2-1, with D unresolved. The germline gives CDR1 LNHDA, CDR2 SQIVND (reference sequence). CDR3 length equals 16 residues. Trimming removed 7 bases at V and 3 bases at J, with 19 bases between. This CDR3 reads CASTPLPGVGYNEQFF. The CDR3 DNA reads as TGTGCCAGTACCCCACTGCCTGGAGTTGGCTACAATGAGCAGTTCTTC.

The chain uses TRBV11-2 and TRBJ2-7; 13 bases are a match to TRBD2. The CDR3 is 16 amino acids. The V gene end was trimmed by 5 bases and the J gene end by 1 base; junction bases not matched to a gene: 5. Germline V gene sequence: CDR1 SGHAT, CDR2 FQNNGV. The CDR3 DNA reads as TGTGCCAGCAGCCCACAGGGACTAGCGGGATCCTACGAGCAGTACTTC. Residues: CASSPQGLAGSYEQYF.

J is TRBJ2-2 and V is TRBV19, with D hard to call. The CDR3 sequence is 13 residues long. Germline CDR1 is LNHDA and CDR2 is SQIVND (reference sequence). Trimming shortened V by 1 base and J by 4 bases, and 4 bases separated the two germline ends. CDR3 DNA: TGTGCCAGTAGTATAGGGGCCACCGGGGAGCTGTTTTTT. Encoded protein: CASSIGATGELFF. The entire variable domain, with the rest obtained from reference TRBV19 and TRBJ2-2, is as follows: DGGITQSPKYLFRKEGQNVTLSCEQNLNHDAMYWYRQDPGQGLRLIYYSQIVNDFQKGDIAEGYSVSREKKESFPLTVTSAQKNPTAFYLCASSIGATGELFFGEGSRLTVL.

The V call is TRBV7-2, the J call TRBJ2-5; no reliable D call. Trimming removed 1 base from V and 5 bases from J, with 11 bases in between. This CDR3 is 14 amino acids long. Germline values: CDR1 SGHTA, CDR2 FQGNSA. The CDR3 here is CASSLGGGAETQYF. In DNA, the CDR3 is TGTGCCAGCAGCTTAGGCGGCGGCGCGGAGACCCAGTACTTC.

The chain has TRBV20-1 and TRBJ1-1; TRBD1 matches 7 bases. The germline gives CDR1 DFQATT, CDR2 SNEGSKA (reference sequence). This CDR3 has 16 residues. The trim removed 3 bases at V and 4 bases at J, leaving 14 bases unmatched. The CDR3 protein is CSASPTTQGSGTEAFF. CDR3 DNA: TGCAGTGCTAGTCCTACCACACAGGGGTCGGGCACTGAAGCTTTCTTT.

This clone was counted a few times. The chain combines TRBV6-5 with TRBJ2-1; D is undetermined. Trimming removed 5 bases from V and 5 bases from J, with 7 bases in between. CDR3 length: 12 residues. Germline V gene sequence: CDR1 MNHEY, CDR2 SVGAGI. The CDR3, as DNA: TGTGCCAGCAGTCCGACAAACAATGAGCAGTTCTTC. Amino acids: CASSPTNNEQFF.

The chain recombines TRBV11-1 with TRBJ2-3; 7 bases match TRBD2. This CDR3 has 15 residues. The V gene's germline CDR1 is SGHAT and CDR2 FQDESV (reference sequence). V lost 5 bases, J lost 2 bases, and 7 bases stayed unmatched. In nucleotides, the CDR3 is TGTGCCAGCAGCCTCCGGGACTACCACACAGATACGCAGTATTTT. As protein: CASSLRDYHTDTQYF.

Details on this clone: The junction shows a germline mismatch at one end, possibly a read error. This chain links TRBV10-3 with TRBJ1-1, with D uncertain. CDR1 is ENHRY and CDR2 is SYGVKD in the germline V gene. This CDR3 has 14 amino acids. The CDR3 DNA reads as TGTGCCGTCAGGAGCGAGGACTGGAACACTGAAGCTTTCTTT. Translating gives CAVRSEDWNTEAFF.